This T cell receptor beta chain was sequenced for a study of cytomegalovirus exposure and HLA in healthy donors. About this clone itself: Its antigen is still unknown.

PCR employed 60 Vbeta and 13 Jbeta primers. Only in-frame clones appear in the TCRdb table, and some are missing; sequencing was by immunoSEQ multiplex PCR. The data show 160,000 or so clones, with approximately 78% seen just once and 3% to 3.5% held by the top ten. Broader study findings: Earlier analysis looked at TCR beta V segments, and most were productive about 90% or about 30% of the time. It emerged from a later analysis that several of the most significant clusters appeared to be linked to common viral pathogens. What a later analysis reportedly showed was that an Asian-associated ancestry cluster had fewer N-insertions than the 666-donor mean. For TCR beta chains, V- and J-gene trimming was later linked to a missense DCLRE1C variant.

The germline CDR1 and CDR2 sequences are SEHNR and FQNEAQ (reference sequence). The CDR3 spans 14 residues. The trim removed 2 bases at V and 8 bases at J, leaving 8 bases unmatched. Sequences were obtained from PBMCs. The chain uses TRBV7-9 and TRBJ1-2; 7 bases are a match to TRBD1. This receptor was identified in a woman in her 40s in good health and CMV-seronegative. In DNA form, the CDR3 reads TGTGCCAGCAGCTTAACCGCAGGGGGGCGAGGCTACACCTTC. Translated: CASSLTAGGRGYTF.